Below, 9 T cell receptor beta chains from the same sample are listed, as sequenced in a study of vaccination and CD4 T cells after COVID-19. Treatment reported: approximately 9-day PBMC culture with coronavirus spike peptide pools or control peptides (ViraFEST assay). The Oncomine TCR Beta short-read assay generated sequence data from the DNA of cultured CD4+ T cells. TCRdb passed the PCR reads through MiXCR, listing each CDR3 protein once. The repertoire holds under 20,000 distinct CDR3 sequences, with roughly 70% as singletons. These receptors lack a known antigen. Sequenced input: CD4+ T cells from blood, cultured in vitro. These receptor sequences come from a human donor who had recovered from COVID-19.

This sequence joins TRBV29-1 and TRBJ2-7; TRBD1 matches 7 bases. Germline values: CDR1 SQVTM, CDR2 ANQGSEA. The CDR3 is 14 residues long. Trimming at V came to 5 bases and at J to 6 bases, leaving 13 bases not matched to a gene. The CDR3 nucleotides are TGCAGCGTTTCCCGATCCAGGACAGGCTTCGAGCAGTACTTC. It is translated as CSVSRSRTGFEQYF.

V and J are TRBV7-3 and TRBJ1-1; D unclear. Per the germline V gene, CDR1 is SGHTA and CDR2 is FQGTGA. The CDR3 runs to 13 residues. V lost 3 bases and J 1 base, leaving 6 bases between the germline ends. This CDR3 is CASSLVGNTEAFF. The DNA of the CDR3 is TGTGCCAGCAGCTTGGTGGGGAACACTGAAGCTTTCTTT.

The genes are TRBV7-9 and TRBJ2-5; 13 bases align to TRBD2. The germline V gene has CDR1 SEHNR and CDR2 FQNEAQ (reference sequence). Germline trimming cut 2 bases from V and 5 bases from J; bases unmatched to any gene: 8. This CDR3 region has 17 residues. The CDR3 DNA reads TGTGCCAGCAGCTTACTTACTAGCGGGAGGGTGTATGAGACCCAGTACTTC. It is translated as CASSLLTSGRVYETQYF.

This chain uses TRBV7-2 with TRBJ2-3, with 11 bases that match TRBD2. The CDR3 sequence is 16 residues long. Trimming removed 5 bases from V and 4 bases from J; junction bases left unmatched: 8. Germline V gene lookup returns CDR1 SGHTA and CDR2 FQGNSA. The CDR3 region is CASSRALAGGSDTQYF. CDR3 coding DNA: TGTGCCAGCAGCCGAGCCCTAGCGGGAGGTTCAGATACGCAGTATTTT.

This chain uses TRBV5-1 with TRBJ2-1; 8 bases are a match to TRBD1. This CDR3 has 14 amino acids. The V gene end was trimmed by 4 bases and the J gene end by 8 bases; junction bases not matched to a gene: 8. Per germline, CDR1 SGHRS and CDR2 YFSETQ. The CDR3 DNA reads as TGCGCCAGCAGCCCAAGGACAGGGAACTATGAGCAGTTCTTC. It yields the protein CASSPRTGNYEQFF.

J is TRBJ1-1 and V is TRBV29-1, with D maybe TRBD1 (6 bases). V lost 4 bases to trimming and J lost 0 bases, with 9 bases between them. Per the germline V gene, CDR1 is SQVTM and CDR2 is ANQGSEA. This CDR3 is 13 amino acids long. The CDR3 loop reads CSVGGQMNTEAFF. The CDR3 bases are TGCAGCGTTGGGGGGCAAATGAACACTGAAGCTTTCTTT.

The rearrangement links TRBV6-5 to TRBJ2-5; a possible D gene is TRBD2 (6 bases). The CDR3 covers 13 residues. The ends were cut back, 2 bases at V and 7 bases at J, with 11 bases in the middle. Looked up from germline, CDR1 is MNHEY and CDR2 is SVGAGI. Written as DNA, the CDR3 is TGTGCCAGCAGTTACATGGGGGGAGCGACCCAGTACTTC. Translating gives CASSYMGGATQYF.

The chain has TRBV6-1 and TRBJ1-6; D remains unclear. CDR1 MNHNS and CDR2 SASEGT come from the germline V gene. Deletions cut 4 bases from V and 3 bases from J, with 7 bases between. The length of the CDR3 is 14 residues. CDR3 coding DNA: TGTGCCAGCAGTGGCGGCCTCTATAATTCACCCCTCCACTTT. Translated, it gives CASSGGLYNSPLHF.

The chain joins TRBV6-2 or TRBV6-3 to TRBJ1-2; 8 bases match TRBD1. The CDR3 length is 16 residues. J was trimmed by 4 bases and V by 2 bases; bases with no gene match: 9. Per the germline V gene, CDR1 is MNHEY and CDR2 is SVGEGT. In DNA, the CDR3 is TGTGCCAGCAGTTACGAAGGACAGGGCGGCAGCTATGGCTACACCTTC. This encodes CASSYEGQGGSYGYTF.